The source of this TCR beta chain is a study of cytomegalovirus exposure and HLA in healthy donors. Study-wide findings and caveats: Reportedly, diagnosis of cytomegalovirus status by the classifier showed high specificity and sensitivity. Some highly shared sequence variants likely arose as a pipeline artifact.

The germline V gene encodes CDR1 SGHAT and CDR2 FQDESV (reference sequence). The CDR3 spans 13 residues. Trimming shortened V by 5 bases and J by 7 bases, and 9 bases separated the two germline ends. Primers for the PCR totalled 60 Vbeta and 13 Jbeta. Only in-frame clones appear in the TCRdb table, and some are missing; sequencing was by immunoSEQ multiplex PCR. The sample records around 120,000 clones, around four fifths being singletons. As concerns this clone: Antigen unknown.

This chain links TRBV11-1 with TRBJ1-6; D remains ambiguous. The TCR was taken from a boy younger than 18 in good health and CMV-seronegative. The sequenced sample consisted of PBMCs. The CDR3 loop is CASSREPNSPLHF. The CDR3 nucleotides read TGTGCCAGCAGCCGGGAACCAAATTCACCCCTCCACTTT.